Sequencing of this T cell receptor (beta chain) was carried out in a study of T cells in localized non-small cell lung cancer. The study's findings and limits: Longer overall survival associated with higher blood T cell density; shorter survival with higher adjacent-lung clonality. Adjacent lung exhibited a median of about 56 among the 100 most abundant tumor clones.

The data were produced by immunoSEQ multiplex PCR, yet TCRdb's version contains in-frame clones alone and is incomplete. The repertoire holds 25,000 to 30,000 clones, with 85% to 90% as singletons. The germline CDR1 and CDR2 sequences are SGHRS and YFSETQ. V shed 5 bases and J shed 1 base, with 13 bases lying between them. CDR3 length: 14 amino acids. Of note for this clone: Its antigen is not identified.

Sequenced material: peripheral blood, taken before any cancer treatment. The clonotype comes from a woman between 18 and 49 years old with stage I lung adenocarcinoma. V is TRBV5-1 and J is TRBJ2-7; no reliable D call. CDR3 bases: TGCGCCAGCAGAAAGGGTCAACTGTCCTACGAGCAGTACTTC. Its translation: CASRKGQLSYEQYF.